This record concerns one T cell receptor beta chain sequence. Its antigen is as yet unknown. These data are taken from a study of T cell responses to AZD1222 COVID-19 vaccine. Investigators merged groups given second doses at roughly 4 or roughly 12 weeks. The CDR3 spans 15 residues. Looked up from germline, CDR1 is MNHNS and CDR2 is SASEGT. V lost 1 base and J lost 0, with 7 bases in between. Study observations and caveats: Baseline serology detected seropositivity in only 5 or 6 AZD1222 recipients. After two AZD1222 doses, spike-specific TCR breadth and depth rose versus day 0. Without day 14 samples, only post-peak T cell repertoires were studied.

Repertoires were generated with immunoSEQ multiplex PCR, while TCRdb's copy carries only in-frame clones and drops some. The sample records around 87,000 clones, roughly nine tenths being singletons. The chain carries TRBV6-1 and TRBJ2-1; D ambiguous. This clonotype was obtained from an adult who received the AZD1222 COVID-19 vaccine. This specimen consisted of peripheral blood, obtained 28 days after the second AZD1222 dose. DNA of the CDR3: TGTGCCAGCAGTGAAGGGAGTAGCTCCTACAATGAGCAGTTCTTC. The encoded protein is CASSEGSSSYNEQFF.